These T cell receptor beta chains were read from a single sample in a study of control samples from healthy donors and cancer patients. Clones were sequenced by immunoSEQ multiplex PCR, and TCRdb holds only the in-frame ones, with some missing. The table lists under 85,000 clones, 94% of them singletons. Sequencing input: blood. These receptors were collected from a woman in her forties in good health. Both conserved end residues are part of each CDR3. Each record gives: V gene, D gene, J gene, clone size, CDR3 protein, CDR3 DNA. A D gene is named only where the DNA matches it firmly. Size is stated for part of the rows, as once, few or many counts, or as a class when the clone is expanded.

>TRBV5-3|TRBD2|TRBJ2-3|-
CARSLASSGSTDTQYF
TGTGCCAGAAGCTTGGCGTCTAGCGGGAGCACAGATACGCAGTATTTT
>TRBV4-1|-|TRBJ2-7|-
CASSQDRGYEQYF
TGCGCCAGCAGCCAAGATCGCGGCTACGAGCAGTACTTC
>TRBV28|-|TRBJ2-2|-
CASTVSRGGSNTGELFF
TGTGCCAGCACAGTTTCCCGCGGCGGTTCGAACACCGGGGAGCTGTTTTTT
>TRBV5-8|-|TRBJ1-5|-
CASSFWGGRDQPQHF
TGTGCCAGCAGCTTCTGGGGAGGGAGGGATCAGCCCCAGCATTTT
>TRBV3-1/TRBV3-2|-|TRBJ1-1|-
CASSPQLVGTEAFF
TGTGCCAGCAGCCCACAACTCGTTGGCACTGAAGCTTTCTTT
>TRBV20-1|-|TRBJ2-5|-
CSAREAGFQYF
TGCAGTGCTAGAGAGGCGGGTTTCCAGTACTTC
>TRBV6-5|-|TRBJ2-3|once
CASGYWGTFTDTQYF
TGTGCCAGCGGGTACTGGGGGACCTTCACAGATACGCAGTATTTT
>TRBV5-6|-|TRBJ1-6|once
CASSREYSNSPLHF
TGTGCCAGCAGCCGGGAGTACTCCAATTCACCCCTCCACTTT
>TRBV27|-|TRBJ2-3|-
CASSLSWLADTQYF
TGTGCCAGCAGTTTATCTTGGTTGGCAGATACGCAGTATTTT
>TRBV20-1|-|TRBJ2-1|-
CSLDSQFF
TGCAGCTTAGATTCCCAGTTCTTC
>TRBV5-1|TRBD1|TRBJ1-3|-
CASSEGAWNTIYF
TGCGCCAGCAGCGAGGGGGCGTGGAACACCATATATTTT
>TRBV18|-|TRBJ2-1|once
CASSPKQPRDNEQFF
TGTGCCAGCTCACCAAAACAGCCTCGGGACAATGAGCAGTTCTTC
>TRBV4-2|-|TRBJ1-3|-
CASSQDPTGDSGNTIYF
TGTGCCAGCAGCCAAGATCCAACAGGAGACTCTGGAAACACCATATATTTT
>TRBV4-1|-|TRBJ2-4|-
CASSQVGGRGRQFTNIQYF
TGCGCCAGCAGCCAAGTGGGAGGAAGGGGACGGCAGTTCACAAACATTCAGTACTTC
>TRBV5-1|TRBD1|TRBJ2-7|-
CASSLALTGVYEQYF
TGCGCCAGCAGCTTGGCCCTGACAGGGGTATACGAGCAGTACTTC
>TRBV6-6|-|TRBJ1-1|-
CASSYQGVNTEAFF
TGTGCCAGCAGTTATCAGGGTGTGAACACTGAAGCTTTCTTT
>TRBV7-9|-|TRBJ2-2|-
CASNSANTGELFF
TGTGCCAGCAATTCGGCAAACACCGGGGAGCTGTTTTTT
>TRBV30|-|TRBJ1-1|-
CAWSLYPGPRDTEAFF
TGTGCCTGGAGTCTATATCCCGGGCCCCGGGACACTGAAGCTTTCTTT
>TRBV6-2/TRBV6-3|-|TRBJ2-1|-
CASSYEVYNEQFF
TGTGCCAGCAGTTACGAGGTCTACAATGAGCAGTTCTTC
>TRBV18|-|TRBJ1-2|-
CASSPNPTGIYGYTF
TGTGCCAGCTCGCCGAACCCGACAGGAATCTATGGCTACACCTTC
>TRBV28|TRBD1|TRBJ2-7|-
CASSLRDRAFYEQYF
TGTGCCAGCAGTTTACGGGACAGGGCATTCTACGAGCAGTACTTC
>TRBV4-1|TRBD2|TRBJ2-1|-
CASSQKAGENNEQFF
TGCGCCAGCAGCCAAAAAGCGGGAGAGAACAATGAGCAGTTCTTC
>TRBV11-2|-|TRBJ1-4|-
CASSSQASGEKLFF
TGTGCCAGCAGCTCCCAGGCCTCGGGTGAAAAACTGTTTTTT
>TRBV27|-|TRBJ1-2|once
CASSLSAGVNYGYTF
TGTGCCAGCAGTTTATCGGCAGGGGTCAACTATGGCTACACCTTC
>TRBV30|-|TRBJ1-4|-
CAWSVPTRGPEKLFF
TGTGCCTGGAGTGTACCGACCCGAGGGCCTGAAAAACTGTTTTTT
>TRBV5-1|-|TRBJ2-3|-
CASSLVGGASTDTQYF
TGCGCCAGCAGCTTGGTCGGAGGTGCTAGCACAGATACGCAGTATTTT
>TRBV19|-|TRBJ2-5|few
CASSTVGFGETQYF
TGTGCCAGTAGTACCGTGGGCTTCGGGGAGACCCAGTACTTC
>TRBV18|-|TRBJ1-5|-
CASSPDMSNQPQHF
TGTGCCAGCTCACCCGACATGAGCAATCAGCCCCAGCATTTT
>TRBV11-2|-|TRBJ1-1|-
CASSLGYPGRAAHEAFF
TGTGCCAGCAGCTTAGGATATCCGGGCAGGGCAGCCCATGAAGCTTTCTTT
>TRBV30|-|TRBJ1-3|-
CASAGMAGNTIYF
TGTGCCTCGGCGGGTATGGCTGGAAACACCATATATTTT
>TRBV10-1|-|TRBJ2-1|-
CASSEYRYNEQFF
TGCGCCAGCAGTGAGTATAGGTACAATGAGCAGTTCTTC
>TRBV2|TRBD2|TRBJ2-1|-
CASSATLSGGANEQFF
TGTGCCAGCAGTGCGACTCTTAGCGGGGGGGCCAATGAGCAGTTCTTC
>TRBV30|TRBD2|TRBJ2-5|-
CAWSSGGGETQYF
TGTGCCTGGAGTTCCGGGGGGGGAGAGACCCAGTACTTC
>TRBV5-1|-|TRBJ1-1|-
CASSSVPVQSNTEAFF
TGCGCCAGCAGCTCGGTCCCCGTACAGTCGAACACTGAAGCTTTCTTT
>TRBV28|-|TRBJ1-2|-
CASSFRENGYTF
TGTGCCAGCAGTTTCAGGGAAAATGGCTACACCTTC
>TRBV27|-|TRBJ1-2|-
CASSSHGTKDYGYTF
TGTGCCAGCAGTTCTCACGGGACAAAGGACTATGGCTACACCTTC
>TRBV18|-|TRBJ2-7|-
CASSPSQREQYF
TGTGCCAGCTCACCTTCTCAGCGGGAGCAGTACTTC
>TRBV18|-|TRBJ2-4|-
CASSPNSRYGIQYF
TGTGCCAGCTCACCGAACTCTAGGTATGGCATTCAGTACTTC